A single sample gave rise to the 27 T cell receptor beta chains below, sequenced in a study of blood T cell repertoires in COVID-19. The repertoire was sequenced with immunoSEQ multiplex PCR; TCRdb's copy has only in-frame clones and lacks some. The data hold approximately 250,000 clones, with around 83% observed a single time. Sequencing input: peripheral blood. The receptors originated from a woman in her fifties or sixties with acute or convalescent COVID-19.

The chain couples TRBV21-1 to TRBJ1-1; TRBD1 is the table's D call and was not checked against the DNA. TRBV21-1 is designated a pseudogene. There are 11 residues in the CDR3. The CDR3 DNA sequence: TGTGCCAGCACCACAGGGGCCGAAGCTTTCTTT. Its translation: CASTTGAEAFF.

The chain joins TRBV4-3 to TRBJ1-2; TRBD1 might be the D (5 bases). The CDR3 has 14 residues. In germline, CDR1 is LGHNA, CDR2 YSLEER. The ends were cut back, 1 base at V and 8 bases at J, with 14 bases in the middle. This chain's CDR3 is CASSQAGGSGGYTF. DNA for the CDR3: TGCGCCAGCAGCCAAGCGGGGGGATCTGGCGGCTACACCTTC.

This chain connects TRBV7-8 to TRBJ1-1; TRBD1 agrees at 7 bases. Germline V gene sequence: CDR1 SGHVS, CDR2 FQNEAQ. CDR3 size: 15 residues. The V segment lost 5 bases and the J segment 0 bases; nucleotides outside the gene matches: 6. The CDR3 sequence: CASSIDRVMNTEAFF. The CDR3 DNA follows: TGTGCCAGCAGCATAGACAGGGTCATGAACACTGAAGCTTTCTTT.

The chain uses TRBV5-1 and TRBJ2-7; tentative D call: TRBD1 (6 bases). This CDR3 spans 14 amino acids. Germline V gives CDR1 SGHRS, CDR2 YFSETQ. The V and J ends lost 4 bases and 6 bases respectively, with 17 bases between them. CDR3 in DNA: TGCGCCAGCAGCCGAGACAGGAGGAGCTCCGAGCAGTACTTC. Protein: CASSRDRRSSEQYF.

This clone turned up a few times. V gene TRBV7-2 combines with J gene TRBJ1-2; 7 bases are a match to TRBD1. CDR1 is SGHTA and CDR2 is FQGNSA in the germline V gene. Germline trimming cut 5 bases from V and 8 bases from J; bases unmatched to any gene: 14. This CDR3 region has 15 residues. DNA of the CDR3: TGTGCCAGCAGCACTCCCCTCGGGACAGCTAGAGGCTACACCTTC. It specifies CASSTPLGTARGYTF. Looking up the rest from reference TRBV7-2 and TRBJ1-2 gives the full variable domain: GAGVSQSPSNKVTEKGKDVELRCDPISGHTALYWYRQSLGQGLEFLIYFQGNSAPDKSGLPSDRFSAERTGGSVSTLTIQRTQQEDSAVYLCASSTPLGTARGYTFGSGTRLTVV.

V gene TRBV15 combines with J gene TRBJ1-2, with 9 bases identical to TRBD1. The length of the CDR3 is 11 residues. V was pared by 9 bases and J by 7 bases, with 3 bases of the junction left unmatched. CDR1 LNHNV and CDR2 YYDKDF come from the germline V gene (reference sequence). The CDR3 loop is CATNRGLGYTF. The CDR3 DNA follows: TGTGCCACAAACAGGGGGCTTGGCTACACCTTC.

CDR3 in amino acids: CATSDLLPENSGNTIYF. CDR3 nucleotides: TGTGCCACCAGTGATTTGCTTCCGGAGAACTCTGGAAACACCATATATTTT. This chain uses TRBV24-1 with TRBJ1-3, with D unclear. CDR1 is KGHDR, CDR2 SFDVKD, per germline. V dropped 0 bases and J dropped 0 bases, with 11 bases sitting between them. The CDR3 is made up of 17 amino acids.

This clone was seen a few times. The chain carries TRBV19 and TRBJ2-5; 7 bases are shared with TRBD1. The CDR3 is 13 amino acids. Germline CDR1 reads LNHDA; CDR2 reads SQIVND (reference sequence). V trimming: 10 bases; J trimming: 2 bases; junction bases outside the gene matches: 7. The CDR3 nucleotides are TGTGCCACTTCGGGACAGAAACAAGAGACCCAGTACTTC. Translated, it gives CATSGQKQETQYF.

This clone turned up a few times. The V call is TRBV5-4, the J call TRBJ2-1, with a weak D call TRBD2 (6 bases). This CDR3 has 16 amino acids. Germline assignment: CDR1 SGHNT and CDR2 YYREEE (reference sequence). Deletions cut 4 bases from V and 3 bases from J, with 17 bases between. The CDR3 sequence is CASSPGTSGHYNEQFF. The CDR3 DNA sequence: TGTGCCAGCAGCCCGGGCACAAGCGGGCACTACAATGAGCAGTTCTTC.

This clone was counted once. The chain combines TRBV3-1 (or the pseudogene TRBV3-2) with TRBJ2-7; no reliable D call. This CDR3 has 12 residues. In germline, CDR1 is LGHDT, CDR2 YNNKEL (reference sequence). With 3 bases removed from V and 4 bases from J, the gap between germline ends came to 7 bases. The CDR3 DNA sequence: TGTGCCAGCAGCCACAGGTGGTACGAGCAGTACTTC. Its protein product is CASSHRWYEQYF.

This clone was counted a few times. V is TRBV6-5 and J is TRBJ2-7; TRBD2 agrees at 7 bases. CDR3 length equals 15 residues. V was pared by 0 bases and J by 3 bases, with 5 bases of the junction left unmatched. Germline V gene lookup returns CDR1 MNHEY and CDR2 SVGAGI. The CDR3 is CASSYSEGGVYEQYF. The CDR3 DNA reads as TGTGCCAGCAGTTACTCTGAGGGAGGGGTCTACGAGCAGTACTTC.

V gene TRBV7-3 combines with J gene TRBJ1-1; D unclear. Germline CDR1 and CDR2: SGHTA and FQGTGA. This CDR3 spans 14 amino acids. V was shortened by 3 bases and J by 0 bases, with 8 bases between the two germline ends. The CDR3 protein is CASSLDGVNTEAFF. CDR3 coding DNA: TGTGCCAGCAGCTTGGACGGGGTGAACACTGAAGCTTTCTTT.

The rearrangement links TRBV28 to TRBJ2-3; TRBD2 matches at 10 bases. Germline loops: CDR1 MDHEN, CDR2 SYDVKM. V shed 3 bases, J shed 5 bases, and the junction held 8 bases outside the gene matches. CDR3 size: 16 residues. CDR3 sequence (DNA): TGTGCCAGCAGTTTTGGAAGCGGGGGGGCCTTAGATACGCAGTATTTT. It codes for CASSFGSGGALDTQYF. Full variable domain (remainder filled in from reference TRBV28 and TRBJ2-3): DVKVTQSSRYLVKRTGEKVFLECVQDMDHENMFWYRQDPGLGLRLIYFSYDVKMKEKGDIPEGYSVSREKKERFSLILESASTNQTSMYLCASSFGSGGALDTQYFGPGTRLTVL.

The chain carries TRBV3-1 (or the pseudogene TRBV3-2) and TRBJ1-4; D might be TRBD1 (5 bases). Trimming took 1 base from V and 7 from J, leaving 16 bases between them. This CDR3 has 16 amino acids. Germline V gene data show CDR1 as LGHDT and CDR2 as YNNKEL (reference sequence). Written as DNA, the CDR3 is TGTGCCAGCAGCCAAGTCGGGGCGGGGTTAGGTGAAAAACTGTTTTTT. Its protein is CASSQVGAGLGEKLFF.

The chain links TRBV5-1 to TRBJ2-7; D is perhaps TRBD1 (6 bases). Germline V gene lookup returns CDR1 SGHRS and CDR2 YFSETQ. The CDR3 contains 14 residues. Trimming removed 3 bases at V and 2 bases at J, with 12 bases between. DNA of the CDR3: TGCGCCAGCAGCTACCGACAGGACCCCTACGAGCAGTACTTC. Its protein is CASSYRQDPYEQYF.

This chain connects TRBV5-4 to TRBJ2-1, with a tentative D call TRBD2 (6 bases). V was clipped by 4 bases and J by 1 base, with 18 bases between them. CDR3 length equals 17 residues. Germline V gene data show CDR1 as SGHNT and CDR2 as YYREEE (reference sequence). CDR3 nucleotides: TGTGCCAGCAGCGCCAGGATAGCGGCAACTTCCTACAATGAGCAGTTCTTC. Protein sequence: CASSARIAATSYNEQFF.

V is TRBV4-2 and J is TRBJ2-7; TRBD2 is a possible D gene (5 bases). The CDR3 runs 16 residues. Germline CDR1 is LGHNA and CDR2 is YNFKEQ. Trimming shortened V by 0 bases and J by 4 bases, and 16 bases separated the two germline ends. Here the CDR3 reads CASSQDLSGVVYEQYF. In DNA form, the CDR3 reads TGTGCCAGCAGCCAAGATCTTTCCGGGGTAGTATACGAGCAGTACTTC.

V and J are TRBV4-1 and TRBJ2-1, with D possibly TRBD2 on 6 matching bases. This CDR3 is 15 amino acids long. Between the trimmed V and J ends, which lost 4 bases and 3 bases, there was a span of 13 bases. Per germline, CDR1 MGHRA and CDR2 YSYEKL. In DNA form, the CDR3 reads TGCGCCAGCAGCCGGGGTGGGCGGGGCTACAATGAGCAGTTCTTC. Its protein is CASSRGGRGYNEQFF.

As to this clone: Being one base from a much bigger clone, this may be a read error. V gene TRBV7-7 combines with J gene TRBJ1-1; D is unclear. V lost 1 base and J 1 base, leaving 4 bases between the germline ends. Germline V gene sequence: CDR1 SSHAT, CDR2 FNYEAQ (reference sequence). The CDR3 totals 13 residues. CDR3 amino acids: CASSLDRNTEAFF. The DNA of the CDR3 is TGTGCCAGCAGCTTAGACAGGAACACTGAAGCTTTCTTT.

This clone turned up a few times. This chain links TRBV7-8 with TRBJ1-2; 7 nucleotides agree with TRBD1. Per the germline V gene, CDR1 is SGHVS and CDR2 is FQNEAQ. The length of the CDR3 is 14 residues. V was clipped by 5 bases and J by 1 base; unmatched bases: 4. CDR3 DNA sequence: TGTGCCAGCAGCCACAGGGGCAGTAACTATGGCTACACCTTC. Protein: CASSHRGSNYGYTF.

A few counts support this clone. The chain joins TRBV7-9 to TRBJ2-3; 9 bases align to TRBD2. Germline V lookup: CDR1 SEHNR, CDR2 FQNEAQ (reference sequence). V shed 2 bases, J shed 2 bases, and the junction held 5 bases outside the gene matches. The CDR3 covers 16 residues. CDR3 sequence (DNA): TGTGCCAGCAGCTTAATGACTAGCGGCGACACAGATACGCAGTATTTT. Translated: CASSLMTSGDTDTQYF.

The J gene is TRBJ2-2, the V gene TRBV19; the match to TRBD1 covers 8 bases. In germline, CDR1 is LNHDA, CDR2 SQIVND (reference sequence). The CDR3 runs 15 residues. Losses at the gene ends were 7 bases for V and 4 bases for J; bases not matched to a gene: 8. CDR3 loop: CASTSARGLTGELFF. The CDR3 bases are TGTGCCAGTACCTCCGCCAGGGGGCTCACCGGGGAGCTGTTTTTT.

The chain carries TRBV7-2 and TRBJ2-3; no clear D gene. This CDR3 is built from 14 residues. Per germline, CDR1 SGHTA and CDR2 FQGNSA. The V end lost 5 bases, the J end lost 0 bases, and 9 bases lay between the germline ends. The chain's CDR3 is CASSPLTSTDTQYF. DNA for the CDR3: TGTGCCAGCAGCCCCCTCACTAGCACAGATACGCAGTATTTT.

The chain joins TRBV28 to TRBJ1-3, with D unclear. CDR1 and CDR2 (germline): MDHEN, SYDVKM. V was trimmed by 2 bases and J by 3 bases, leaving 11 bases between them. CDR3 length: 15 residues. The CDR3 bases are TGTGCCAGCAGTTTACTCCGGGTCGGTGGAAACACCATATATTTT. Translation: CASSLLRVGGNTIYF.

The J gene is TRBJ1-1, the V gene TRBV19; tentative D call: TRBD1 (5 bases). There are 14 residues in the CDR3. Per germline, CDR1 LNHDA and CDR2 SQIVND (reference sequence). Trimming left V 1 base short and J 1 base short, with 7 bases between. The CDR3 sequence: CASSIVTGNTEAFF. The DNA for the CDR3 is TGTGCCAGTAGTATAGTTACAGGGAACACTGAAGCTTTCTTT.

CDR3 bases: TGTGCCTGGAGCCGAAGTGAGTATGAGCAGTTCTTC. Translated: CAWSRSEYEQFF. The chain combines TRBV30 with TRBJ2-1; D is undetermined. Germline CDR1 and CDR2: GTSNPN and SVGIG (reference sequence). The CDR3 contains 12 residues. V gave up 3 bases and J gave up 8 bases, with 11 bases separating them.

The chain links TRBV4-3 to TRBJ1-1; weak D call: TRBD1 (5 bases). V lost 3 bases and J lost 2, with 10 bases in between. From germline, CDR1 is LGHNA and CDR2 YSLEER. The CDR3 length is 14 residues. CDR3 in DNA: TGCGCCAGCAGCCAGGACACACGAAACACTGAAGCTTTCTTT. This encodes CASSQDTRNTEAFF.